The clone carrying this T cell receptor beta chain occurred a few times. Its antigen is unknown. The sample comes from a study of CD8+ T cells in alopecia areata. Across the whole study: Oral tofacitinib (5 to 10 mg twice daily) was administered to treated patients. The tofacitinib course ran for 6 to 18 months and was followed by 6 months off drug. General study results and limits: Affected scalp, especially in alopecia totalis/universalis, had a higher clonality than normal scalp did.

cDNA reverse transcribed from extracted RNA served as the sequencing template. Clones were read by immunoSEQ multiplex PCR, and TCRdb kept only the in-frame ones, dropping some. The sample lists over 150,000 clones, 55% to 75% occurring once. Noted treatment: oral pan-JAK inhibitor, 5-10 mg twice daily. With 5 bases clipped from V and 2 bases from J, the junction kept 8 bases outside the gene matches. The CDR3 length is 15 residues. Per the germline V gene, CDR1 is MNHNY and CDR2 is SVGAGI (reference sequence). This material consisted of CD4+ T cells sorted from blood, taken at week 24, from a patient treated with tofacitinib. This TCR was sampled from a human donor with alopecia areata. The V gene is TRBV6-6, the J gene TRBJ2-7; 8 positions agree with TRBD2. The CDR3 protein is CASSPPRLAPYEQYF. The CDR3 DNA reads as TGTGCCAGCAGTCCGCCTCGACTAGCGCCCTACGAGCAGTACTTC.